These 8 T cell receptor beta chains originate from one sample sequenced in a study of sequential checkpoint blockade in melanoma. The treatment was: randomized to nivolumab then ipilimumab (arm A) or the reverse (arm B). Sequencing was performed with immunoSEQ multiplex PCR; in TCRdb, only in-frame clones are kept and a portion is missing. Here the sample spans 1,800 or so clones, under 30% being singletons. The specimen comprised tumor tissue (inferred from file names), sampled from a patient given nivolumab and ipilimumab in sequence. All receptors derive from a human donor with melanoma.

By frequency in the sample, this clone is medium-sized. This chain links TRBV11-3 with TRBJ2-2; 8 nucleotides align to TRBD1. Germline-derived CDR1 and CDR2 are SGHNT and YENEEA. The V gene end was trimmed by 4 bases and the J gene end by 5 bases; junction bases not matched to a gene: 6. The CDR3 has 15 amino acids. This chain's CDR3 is CASSSGQGWTGELFF. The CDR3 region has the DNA TGTGCCAGCAGCTCTGGACAGGGTTGGACCGGGGAGCTGTTTTTT.

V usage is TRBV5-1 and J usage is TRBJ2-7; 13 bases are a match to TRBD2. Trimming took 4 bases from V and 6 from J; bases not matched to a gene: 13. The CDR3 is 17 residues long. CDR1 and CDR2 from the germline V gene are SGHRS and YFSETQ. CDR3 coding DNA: TGCGCCAGCAGCGGTGGGCCGGGACTAGCGGGGTCTGGCGAGCAGTACTTC. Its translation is CASSGGPGLAGSGEQYF.

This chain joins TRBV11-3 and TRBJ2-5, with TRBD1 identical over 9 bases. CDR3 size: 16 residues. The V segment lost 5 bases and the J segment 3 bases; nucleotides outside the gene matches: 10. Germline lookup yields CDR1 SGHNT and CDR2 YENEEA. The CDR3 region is CASSTQGTGRKETQYF. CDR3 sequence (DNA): TGTGCCAGCAGCACCCAGGGGACAGGGAGGAAAGAGACCCAGTACTTC.

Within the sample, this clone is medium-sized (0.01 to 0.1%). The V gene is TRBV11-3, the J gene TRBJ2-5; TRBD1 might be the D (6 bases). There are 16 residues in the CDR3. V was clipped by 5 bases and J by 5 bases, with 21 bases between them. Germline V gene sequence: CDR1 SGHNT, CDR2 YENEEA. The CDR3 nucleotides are TGTGCCAGCAGCCATACCCACAGGGTTCTGGTGGAGACCCAGTACTTC. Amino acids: CASSHTHRVLVETQYF.

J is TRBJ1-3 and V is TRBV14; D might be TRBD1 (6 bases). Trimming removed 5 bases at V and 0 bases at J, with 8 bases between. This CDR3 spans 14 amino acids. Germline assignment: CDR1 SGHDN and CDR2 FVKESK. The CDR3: CASSTGSSGNTIYF. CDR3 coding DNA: TGTGCCAGCAGCACAGGGAGCTCTGGAAACACCATATATTTT.

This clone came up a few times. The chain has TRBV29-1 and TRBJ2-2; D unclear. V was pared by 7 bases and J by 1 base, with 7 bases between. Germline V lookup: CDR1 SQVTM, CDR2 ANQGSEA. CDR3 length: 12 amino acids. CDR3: CSGTWNTGELFF. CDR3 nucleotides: TGCAGCGGAACATGGAACACCGGGGAGCTGTTTTTT.

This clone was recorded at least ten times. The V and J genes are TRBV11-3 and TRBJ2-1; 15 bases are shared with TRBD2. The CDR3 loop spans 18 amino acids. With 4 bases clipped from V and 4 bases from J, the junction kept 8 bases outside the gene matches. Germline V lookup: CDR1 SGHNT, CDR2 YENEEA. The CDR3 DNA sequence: TGTGCCAGCAGCTACCCGGGACTAGCGGGGGGTCCTTACAATGAGCAGTTCTTC. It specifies CASSYPGLAGGPYNEQFF.

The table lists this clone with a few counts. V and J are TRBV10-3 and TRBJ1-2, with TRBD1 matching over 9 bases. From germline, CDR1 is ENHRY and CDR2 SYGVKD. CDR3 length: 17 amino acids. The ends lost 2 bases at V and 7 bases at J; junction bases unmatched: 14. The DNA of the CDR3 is TGTGCCATCAGTGAGCCGGACAGGGGAAGGTCTCCGGGTGGCTACACCTTC. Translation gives CAISEPDRGRSPGGYTF.